These 29 T cell receptor beta chains originate from one sample sequenced in a study of regulatory T cells in long-lasting Graves disease. The TCR beta library used iRepertoire HTBI primers with Arm-PCR amplification of CDR3. TCRdb reprocessed the multiplex PCR reads with MiXCR, giving one entry per CDR3 protein. The sample has about 440,000 distinct CDR3 sequences, about 16% seen once. Indicated time point: newly diagnosed GD, antithyroid drugs for less than 3 months. Researchers made the TCR library from RNA that was extracted from PBMCs. The data also belong to a second study, concerning T cells in Graves' hyperthyroidism and ophthalmopathy.

The input for sequencing was peripheral blood mononuclear cells (PBMCs), taken at new diagnosis, from a patient treated with antithyroid drugs. The receptor source for this set is a woman in her 30s with Graves disease.

This clonotype has ten or more counts. The chain is built from TRBV5-5 and TRBJ2-5, with D possibly matching TRBD1 (7 bases). The CDR3 loop spans 14 amino acids. V lost 2 bases and J lost 2, with 10 bases in between. CDR1 is SGHKS and CDR2 is YYEKEE in the germline V gene (reference sequence). CDR3 sequence reads: CASSLQGRQETQYF. CDR3 sequence (DNA): TGTGCCAGCAGCTTACAGGGGAGGCAAGAGACCCAGTACTTC.

For the CDR3, the DNA is TGCAGCGTTGTCGGGGGGCGTGTGTCCGAGCAGTACTTC. Its protein is CSVVGGRVSEQYF. The chain has TRBV29-1 and TRBJ2-7; possible D gene TRBD2, 7 bases. The CDR3 spans 13 residues. Germline assignment: CDR1 SQVTM and CDR2 ANQGSEA. The V and J ends lost 4 bases and 6 bases respectively, with 16 bases between them.

V is TRBV12-3 or TRBV12-4 and J is TRBJ2-1; 12 bases align to TRBD2. The CDR3 length is 16 residues. V lost 5 bases to trimming and J lost 3 bases; unmatched junction nucleotides: 5. The CDR3 bases are TGTGCCAGCAGTCCGGGACTAGCGGGCCTCTACAATGAGCAGTTCTTC. It is translated as CASSPGLAGLYNEQFF.

The chain recombines TRBV7-2 with TRBJ2-4; 8 nucleotides line up with TRBD1. Germline V gene sequence: CDR1 SGHTA, CDR2 FQGNSA. J was trimmed by 2 bases and V by 1 base; bases with no gene match: 13. The CDR3 runs 19 residues. The CDR3 DNA follows: TGTGCCAGCAGCTTAGGAGGCAGGGGGCACGAAGGAACCAAAAACATTCAGTACTTC. Its translation: CASSLGGRGHEGTKNIQYF.

The J gene is TRBJ1-3, the V gene TRBV28; no reliable D call. Germline CDR1 and CDR2: MDHEN and SYDVKM. The CDR3 consists of 18 residues. The V and J ends lost 4 bases and 0 bases respectively, with 19 bases between them. This CDR3 reads CASSSWDLKGTSGNTIYF. In DNA form, the CDR3 reads TGTGCCAGCAGTTCTTGGGATCTAAAAGGAACCTCTGGAAACACCATATATTTT.

In its sample, this clonotype was seen a few times. J is TRBJ2-2 and V is TRBV27; a weak D match, TRBD2 (5 bases). Per the germline V gene, CDR1 is MNHEY and CDR2 is SMNVEV (reference sequence). There are 14 residues in the CDR3. V lost 8 bases and J lost 6, with 16 bases in between. The CDR3, as DNA: TGTGCCAGCCGACTCGCACCGGGATCCGGGGAGCTGTTTTTT. It yields the protein CASRLAPGSGELFF.

V usage is TRBV19 and J usage is TRBJ2-3, with a weak D call TRBD1 (6 bases). Trimming left V 5 bases short and J 3 bases short, with 15 bases between. The germline gives CDR1 LNHDA, CDR2 SQIVND (reference sequence). The CDR3 spans 15 residues. This chain's CDR3 is CASSPIQGRTDTQYF. The CDR3 DNA reads TGTGCCAGTAGTCCTATACAGGGAAGGACAGATACGCAGTATTTT.

About this clonotype itself: The likely explanation is a read error, given a far larger clone one base away. The chain has TRBV11-2 and TRBJ2-3, with a possible D match to TRBD2 (8 bases). The assigned J gene may be wrong: the sequence end matches TRBJ2-1 better. In germline, CDR1 is SGHAT, CDR2 FQNNGV. The CDR3 length is 15 residues. The CDR3 is CASSFDRAGGDGQFF. CDR3 nucleotides: TGTGCCAGCAGCTTCGACAGGGCGGGGGGCGATGGGCAGTTCTTC.

Notes on this clonotype: A read error is the likely source, as a far larger clone sits one nucleotide away. The CDR3 DNA sequence: TGTGCCAGCAGTGACTATACGGTGAATGAGCAGTACTTC. Translated: CASSDYTVNEQYF. The genes are TRBV12-3 or TRBV12-4 and TRBJ2-4; TRBD2 might be the D (5 bases). CDR3 size: 13 residues. V was cut by 5 bases and J by 13 bases, with 18 bases left in between.

This clonotype occurred many times. The rearrangement links TRBV30 to TRBJ2-3; TRBD2 matches 12 bases. The length of the CDR3 is 18 residues. Trimming at V came to 0 bases and at J to 3 bases, leaving 10 bases not matched to a gene. Per the germline V gene, CDR1 is GTSNPN and CDR2 is SVGIG (reference sequence). This CDR3 is CAWSVSLAGGPGTDTQYF. The CDR3 region has the DNA TGTGCCTGGAGTGTAAGCCTAGCGGGAGGGCCGGGAACAGATACGCAGTATTTT.

This clonotype was observed many times. The chain uses TRBV20-1 and TRBJ2-1, with TRBD2 matching over 11 bases. Losses at the gene ends were 2 bases for V and 7 bases for J; bases not matched to a gene: 4. The germline V gene has CDR1 DFQATT and CDR2 SNEGSKA (reference sequence). The CDR3 spans 14 residues. The CDR3 DNA follows: TGCAGTGCTAGATTCCCTAGCGGGAGGAATGAGCAGTTCTTC. Protein sequence: CSARFPSGRNEQFF.

V usage is TRBV3-1 and J usage is TRBJ2-1; D possibly corresponds to TRBD2 (6 bases). Germline V CDR1 and CDR2: LGHDT, YNNKEL (reference sequence). The V end was cut by 4 bases, the J end by 8 bases, with 15 bases between. The CDR3 consists of 14 residues. Here the CDR3 reads CASSPLQTSYEQFF. The CDR3 DNA is TGTGCCAGCAGCCCCCTTCAGACTAGTTATGAGCAGTTCTTC.

This clonotype was detected only a few times. The chain has TRBV29-1 and TRBJ2-7, with TRBD2 matching 10 bases. CDR1 is SQVTM, CDR2 ANQGSEA, per germline. There are 13 residues in the CDR3. V gave up 5 bases and J gave up 1 base; unmatched junction bases: 2. The CDR3 DNA follows: TGCAGCGTTCTAGCGGGAGTGTCCTACGAGCAGTACTTC. The encoded protein is CSVLAGVSYEQYF.

The chain employs TRBV4-2 and TRBJ2-1, with 9 bases identical to TRBD2. There are 17 residues in the CDR3. The germline V gene has CDR1 LGHNA and CDR2 YNFKEQ. Trimming removed 0 bases from V and 6 bases from J; junction bases left unmatched: 9. CDR3 region: CASSQEGASGMRNEQFF. CDR3 DNA: TGTGCCAGCAGCCAAGAAGGGGCTAGCGGGATGCGCAATGAGCAGTTCTTC.

This clonotype showed up many times. The chain has TRBV24-1 and TRBJ2-3, with D possibly TRBD2 on 5 matching bases. The CDR3 length is 15 residues. Trimming removed 6 bases at V and 2 bases at J, with 14 bases between. Germline CDR1 KGHDR, CDR2 SFDVKD. The CDR3 region is CATSSAGRITDTQYF. The CDR3 DNA reads as TGTGCCACCAGTTCGGCGGGTCGAATCACAGATACGCAGTATTTT.

The chain recombines TRBV20-1 with TRBJ2-2; no clear D. This CDR3 has 13 residues. V was pared by 1 base and J by 6 bases, with 9 bases between. Germline values: CDR1 DFQATT, CDR2 SNEGSKA (reference sequence). CDR3: CSARGPYAGELFF. CDR3 nucleotides: TGCAGTGCTAGAGGGCCGTACGCCGGGGAGCTGTTTTTT.

This clonotype has ten or more counts. The chain employs TRBV24-1 and TRBJ2-1; D gene unclear. V gave up 5 bases and J gave up 3 bases, with 7 bases separating them. Germline CDR1 reads KGHDR; CDR2 reads SFDVKD. CDR3 length equals 13 residues. In DNA form, the CDR3 reads TGTGCCACCAGTGGCAACTACTACAATGAGCAGTTCTTC. Its protein product is CATSGNYYNEQFF.

The chain joins TRBV13 to TRBJ2-2; D is unresolved. The CDR3 totals 17 residues. V lost 2 bases and J lost 0, with 13 bases in between. In germline, CDR1 is PRHDT, CDR2 FYEKMQ (reference sequence). As DNA, the CDR3 is TGTGCCAGCAGCTTAAGTAGCTGGGTCGCGAACACCGGGGAGCTGTTTTTT. Translating it yields CASSLSSWVANTGELFF.

Many counts were recorded for this clonotype. The V and J genes are TRBV14 and TRBJ1-1; 8 nucleotides match TRBD1. Germline V gene data show CDR1 as SGHDN and CDR2 as FVKESK. V lost 4 bases to trimming and J lost 7 bases; unmatched junction nucleotides: 2. CDR3 length: 12 amino acids. CDR3 nucleotide sequence: TGTGCCAGCAGCCGAGACAGGGGTGAAGCTTTCTTT. It is translated as CASSRDRGEAFF.

This clonotype was recorded many times. This sequence joins TRBV20-1 and TRBJ2-7; the D call may be TRBD1 or TRBD2 (6 bases each). The V end was cut by 4 bases, the J end by 0 bases, with 13 bases between. Germline assignment: CDR1 DFQATT and CDR2 SNEGSKA (reference sequence). CDR3 size: 14 residues. The CDR3 is CSAKGETSSYEQYF. CDR3 in DNA: TGCAGTGCTAAGGGGGAGACTAGCTCCTACGAGCAGTACTTC.

This clonotype was seen repeatedly, ten times or more. V usage is TRBV12-3 or TRBV12-4 and J usage is TRBJ1-1; unclear D gene. Trimming left V 2 bases short and J 6 bases short, with 4 bases between. The CDR3 totals 11 residues. The CDR3 coding sequence is TGTGCCAGCAGTTTACGGTCTGAAGCTTTCTTT. Protein product: CASSLRSEAFF.

This clonotype appeared a few times. CDR3 sequence reads: CSVGLAGSYEQYF. Written as DNA, the CDR3 is TGCAGCGTTGGACTAGCGGGATCCTACGAGCAGTACTTC. The chain uses TRBV29-1 and TRBJ2-7; TRBD2 agrees at 11 bases. V dropped 4 bases and J dropped 1; count of bases not matched to a gene: 0. The CDR3 length is 13 residues. The V gene's germline CDR1 is SQVTM and CDR2 ANQGSEA.

A remark on this clonotype: Since a much larger clone is just one base distant, this may be a read error. The chain links TRBV5-5 to TRBJ1-1, with D possibly matching TRBD1 (5 bases). The CDR3 totals 15 residues. Germline values: CDR1 SGHKS, CDR2 YYEKEE (reference sequence). The CDR3 DNA is TGTGCCAGCAGCGGTATGACAGACATGAACACTGAAGCTCTCTTT. This codes for CASSGMTDMNTEALF.

Turning to this clonotype: Just one base apart from a much larger clone, this may be a read error. The V call is TRBV28, the J call TRBJ2-1; the D gene is possibly TRBD1 (6 bases). The CDR3 sequence is 15 residues long. CDR1 and CDR2 from the germline V gene are MDHEN and SYDVKM. V shed 3 bases and J shed 10 bases, with 19 bases lying between them. CDR3 in amino acids: CASSFAQGPSYEQFF. CDR3 coding DNA: TGTGCCAGCAGTTTCGCACAGGGTCCGTCCTACGAGCAGTTCTTC.

This clonotype has a handful of counts. CDR3 residues: CASRQDEQFF. The CDR3 coding sequence is TGTGCCAGTCGACAGGATGAGCAGTTCTTC. This sequence joins TRBV6-1 and TRBJ2-1; TRBD1 might be the D (6 bases). CDR1 and CDR2 (germline): MNHNS, SASEGT. The CDR3 spans 10 residues. Trimming removed 9 bases from V and 8 bases from J, with 8 bases in between.

V and J are TRBV10-3 and TRBJ1-4; tentative D call: TRBD1 (6 bases). The CDR3 consists of 16 residues. Between the trimmed V and J ends, which lost 0 bases and 8 bases, there was a span of 16 bases. Germline V gene sequence: CDR1 ENHRY, CDR2 SYGVKD. For the CDR3, the DNA is TGTGCCATCAGTGAGTCGAGTTTGGGACATTTGGAAAAACTGTTTTTT. Residues: CAISESSLGHLEKLFF.

The sample holds many counts of this clonotype. This rearrangement joins TRBV30 to TRBJ2-7; D possibly corresponds to TRBD2 (5 bases). The CDR3 is 13 residues long. CDR1 is GTSNPN and CDR2 is SVGIG in the germline V gene (reference sequence). V lost 1 base to trimming and J lost 3 bases, with 10 bases between them. CDR3 residues: CAWSGAGGYEQYF. CDR3 in DNA: TGTGCCTGGAGTGGGGCAGGAGGCTACGAGCAGTACTTC.

This clonotype was counted ten times or more. The chain uses TRBV6-1 and TRBJ1-1; 7 bases are shared with TRBD1. Germline CDR1 is MNHNS and CDR2 is SASEGT. The CDR3 extends over 16 amino acids. The J segment lost 0 bases and the V segment lost 4 bases, leaving 8 bases of the junction unmatched. The CDR3 protein is CASSARTGRLNTEAFF. CDR3 nucleotide sequence: TGTGCCAGCAGTGCCCGGACAGGCAGGTTGAACACTGAAGCTTTCTTT.

This clonotype was seen many times. CDR3 region: CSVEPSAQSTDTQYF. CDR3 nucleotides: TGCAGCGTCGAACCGAGCGCACAGAGCACAGATACGCAGTATTTT. The chain carries TRBV29-1 and TRBJ2-3; D not resolved. This CDR3 has 15 amino acids. Germline assignment: CDR1 SQVTM and CDR2 ANQGSEA. The V and J ends lost 6 bases and 0 bases respectively, with 16 bases between them.